A single sample gave rise to the 24 T cell receptor beta chains below, sequenced in a study of T-cell reconstitution after alpha-beta-depleted transplantation in children. Unique molecular identifiers were incorporated during preparation of the TCRbeta library. One entry per CDR3 protein results from TCRdb running MiXCR on the PCR reads. The sample includes approximately 500,000 distinct CDR3 sequences, roughly a tenth of them seen just once. Sequencing was performed on PBMCs, taken before TCRalphabeta/CD19-depleted stem cell transplant. These receptors were collected from a child between 2 and 9 years old with inherited bone marrow failure, due to receive a stem cell transplant.

There are a few counts of this clonotype. The chain couples TRBV27 to TRBJ1-5; 7 bases agree with TRBD1. The germline gives CDR1 MNHEY, CDR2 SMNVEV (reference sequence). This CDR3 is built from 15 residues. V gave up 6 bases and J gave up 6 bases; unmatched junction bases: 11. The CDR3 spells CASRPPRQGPQPQHF. CDR3 in DNA: TGTGCCAGCAGGCCCCCCCGACAGGGACCTCAGCCCCAGCATTTT.

This clonotype was observed at least ten times. The V call is TRBV20-1, the J call TRBJ1-5, with D possibly being TRBD1 (6 bases). Germline loops: CDR1 DFQATT, CDR2 SNEGSKA (reference sequence). Trimming removed 6 bases at V and 2 bases at J, with 14 bases between. The CDR3 has 14 residues. This CDR3 is CSARPGAGNQPQHF. DNA for the CDR3: TGCAGTGCCCGTCCAGGGGCGGGCAATCAGCCCCAGCATTTT.

The chain couples TRBV5-6 to TRBJ2-1, with a weak D call TRBD1 (6 bases). CDR3 length equals 17 residues. Trimming left V 2 bases short and J 4 bases short, with 19 bases between. Germline assignment: CDR1 SGHDT and CDR2 YYEEEE. The chain's CDR3 is CASSFGPTGRGYNEQFF. The CDR3 coding sequence is TGTGCCAGCAGCTTTGGCCCGACAGGAAGAGGATACAATGAGCAGTTCTTC.

This clonotype was found many times. V gene TRBV7-6 combines with J gene TRBJ2-1; 11 bases are shared with TRBD2. V shed 5 bases, J shed 4 bases, and the junction held 4 bases outside the gene matches. Germline CDR1 is SGHVS and CDR2 is FNYEAQ. This CDR3 is built from 15 residues. The CDR3 bases are TGTGCCAGCAGCCCTAGCGGGAGGCGATACAATGAGCAGTTCTTC. Translating it yields CASSPSGRRYNEQFF.

This rearrangement joins TRBV27 to TRBJ1-2, with D perhaps TRBD1 (6 bases). CDR3 size: 15 residues. V was shortened by 5 bases and J by 5 bases, with 18 bases between the two germline ends. Germline CDR1 and CDR2: MNHEY and SMNVEV (reference sequence). Written as DNA, the CDR3 is TGTGCCAGCAGTGGCAAGGGAGGGGGGGGATATGGCTACACCTTC. Its protein product is CASSGKGGGGYGYTF.

This clonotype occurred many times. The rearrangement links TRBV13 to TRBJ2-7; no clear D. Germline CDR1 reads PRHDT; CDR2 reads FYEKMQ (reference sequence). The CDR3 extends over 13 amino acids. V shed 8 bases and J shed 0 bases, with 11 bases lying between them. CDR3 DNA sequence: TGTGCCAGCGGCTCCCGGAGCTCCTACGAGCAGTACTTC. Translation: CASGSRSSYEQYF.

As concerns this clonotype: A much larger clone differs from this one at a single base, so this may be a read error. The chain carries TRBV6-2 or TRBV6-3 and TRBJ1-2; D not certain. There are 13 residues in the CDR3. The V gene lost 2 bases and the J gene lost 2 bases, with 6 bases spanning the gap. Germline values: CDR1 MNHEY, CDR2 SVGEGT. CDR3 region: CASSYPANYGYTF. The CDR3 DNA reads TGTGCCAGCAGTTACCCAGCGAACTATGGCTACACCTTC.

The genes are TRBV4-1 and TRBJ1-5; D gene ambiguous. The CDR3 has 14 amino acids. From germline, CDR1 is MGHRA and CDR2 YSYEKL. Deletions cut 2 bases from V and 2 bases from J, with 7 bases between. This chain's CDR3 is CASSQTLGNQPQHF. In DNA, the CDR3 is TGCGCCAGCAGCCAAACCTTGGGCAATCAGCCCCAGCATTTT.

This rearrangement joins TRBV12-3 or TRBV12-4 to TRBJ1-6; no reliable D call. The CDR3 is 14 amino acids. V was pared by 3 bases and J by 9 bases, with 12 bases between. This CDR3 reads CASSFGGPGSPLHF. The CDR3 coding sequence is TGTGCCAGCAGTTTTGGAGGGCCGGGTTCACCCCTCCACTTT.

The chain employs TRBV11-1 and TRBJ1-5; D call uncertain. V lost 1 base and J lost 2, with 15 bases in between. The CDR3 extends over 17 amino acids. Germline CDR1 SGHAT, CDR2 FQDESV (reference sequence). DNA of the CDR3: TGTGCCAGCAGCTTAGTAGCAGGCCATTCAGGCAATCAGCCCCAGCATTTT. It codes for CASSLVAGHSGNQPQHF.

This clonotype has a count of ten or more. V usage is TRBV7-2 and J usage is TRBJ2-7; D is unresolved. The CDR3 has 13 amino acids. Trimming took off 4 bases at V and 2 bases at J, with 9 bases between the two ends. Germline values: CDR1 SGHTA, CDR2 FQGNSA. The CDR3 bases are TGTGCCAGCAGCTGGGCTGGGACCTACGAGCAGTACTTC. This codes for CASSWAGTYEQYF. Full variable domain (remainder filled in from reference TRBV7-2 and TRBJ2-7): GAGVSQSPSNKVTEKGKDVELRCDPISGHTALYWYRQSLGQGLEFLIYFQGNSAPDKSGLPSDRFSAERTGGSVSTLTIQRTQQEDSAVYLCASSWAGTYEQYFGPGTRLTVT.

This clonotype has at least ten counts. This chain connects TRBV20-1 to TRBJ2-3; D gene unclear. Germline V gives CDR1 DFQATT, CDR2 SNEGSKA (reference sequence). The CDR3 contains 15 residues. The V gene lost 3 bases and the J gene lost 5 bases, with 18 bases spanning the gap. Written as DNA, the CDR3 is TGCAGTGCTAGCCCAAGGGCGGAGATGGGAGATACGCAGTATTTT. Protein product: CSASPRAEMGDTQYF.

This clonotype was seen a handful of times. CDR3 in amino acids: CASSWTGPGNTIYF. The DNA of the CDR3 is TGTGCCAGCAGCTGGACAGGGCCTGGAAACACCATATATTTT. V is TRBV5-6 and J is TRBJ1-3, with TRBD1 matching 8 bases. Germline CDR1 and CDR2: SGHDT and YYEEEE. V shed 3 bases and J 2 bases; nucleotides not matched to a gene: 1. The CDR3 totals 14 residues.

V gene TRBV10-3 combines with J gene TRBJ1-1; D unclear. Trimming took off 3 bases at V and 6 bases at J, with 14 bases between the two ends. The germline V gene encodes CDR1 ENHRY and CDR2 SYGVKD. The CDR3 is made up of 14 amino acids. DNA for the CDR3: TGTGCCATCAGTGATCCTGGGTCAGAAGCTGAAGCTTTCTTT. Translation gives CAISDPGSEAEAFF.

This clonotype has just a few counts. The gene calls are TRBV7-6 and TRBJ2-7; D is ambiguous. This CDR3 comprises 12 residues. Trimming removed 2 bases from V and 5 bases from J, with 7 bases in between. Germline V gene lookup returns CDR1 SGHVS and CDR2 FNYEAQ. The chain's CDR3 is CASSLTQNEQYF. The CDR3 DNA reads as TGTGCCAGCAGCTTAACCCAGAACGAGCAGTACTTC.

This sequence joins TRBV12-3 or TRBV12-4 and TRBJ2-2; 7 nucleotides agree with TRBD1. This CDR3 is built from 14 residues. Unmatched junction bases numbered 9, after V lost 8 bases and J lost 6 bases. As DNA, the CDR3 is TGTGCCAGCTGGAGAGGGGGCGCTGCCGGGGAGCTGTTTTTT. Translated: CASWRGGAAGELFF.

This clonotype was counted many times. The chain is built from TRBV27 and TRBJ2-2; possible D gene TRBD2, 6 bases. The CDR3 extends over 15 amino acids. V lost 6 bases to trimming and J lost 2 bases, with 13 bases between them. Per germline, CDR1 MNHEY and CDR2 SMNVEV (reference sequence). Written as DNA, the CDR3 is TGTGCCAGCAGAATGAGCGGGCTCAACACCGGGGAGCTGTTTTTT. The encoded protein is CASRMSGLNTGELFF.

This clonotype occurred a few times. The gene calls are TRBV19 and TRBJ1-3; D might be TRBD1 (5 bases). The germline gives CDR1 LNHDA, CDR2 SQIVND (reference sequence). This CDR3 comprises 17 residues. V was trimmed by 6 bases and J by 2 bases, leaving 20 bases between them. The chain's CDR3 is CASRGGAPEGAGNTIYF. CDR3 nucleotides: TGTGCCAGTAGAGGAGGGGCCCCCGAAGGAGCTGGAAACACCATATATTTT. Variable domain in full (rest from reference TRBV19 and TRBJ1-3): DGGITQSPKYLFRKEGQNVTLSCEQNLNHDAMYWYRQDPGQGLRLIYYSQIVNDFQKGDIAEGYSVSREKKESFPLTVTSAQKNPTAFYLCASRGGAPEGAGNTIYFGEGSWLTVV.

A few counts support this clonotype. The CDR3 coding sequence is TGCGCCAGCAGCCAGGTGGCGATTACCTACAATGAGCAGTTCTTC. Protein product: CASSQVAITYNEQFF. This chain links TRBV5-1 with TRBJ2-1; no definite D call. This CDR3 region has 15 residues. Trimming shortened V by 4 bases and J by 2 bases, and 13 bases separated the two germline ends. Germline V gene sequence: CDR1 SGHRS, CDR2 YFSETQ.

This clonotype was counted ten times or more. This chain connects TRBV30 to TRBJ2-1; D unclear. Germline V gene lookup returns CDR1 GTSNPN and CDR2 SVGIG (reference sequence). V was shortened by 7 bases and J by 6 bases, with 7 bases between the two germline ends. The CDR3 length is 10 residues. This CDR3 reads CAYFSNEQFF. CDR3 in DNA: TGTGCCTATTTTAGCAATGAGCAGTTCTTC.

This chain connects TRBV11-2 to TRBJ2-1; 7 nucleotides match TRBD2. This CDR3 spans 13 amino acids. The V gene end was trimmed by 4 bases and the J gene end by 7 bases; junction bases not matched to a gene: 4. In germline, CDR1 is SGHAT, CDR2 FQNNGV. CDR3 residues: CASSSPAGNEQFF. For the CDR3, the DNA is TGTGCCAGCAGCTCGCCAGCGGGAAATGAGCAGTTCTTC.

This clonotype was seen ten or more times. This rearrangement joins TRBV6-2 or TRBV6-3 to TRBJ2-2; 12 nucleotides agree with TRBD2. This CDR3 comprises 15 residues. The V gene end was trimmed by 6 bases and the J gene end by 6 bases; junction bases not matched to a gene: 5. CDR1 is MNHEY, CDR2 SVGEGT, per germline. CDR3 nucleotides: TGTGCCAGCAGGCGACTAGCGGGAGATGCCGGGGAGCTGTTTTTT. Its protein product is CASRRLAGDAGELFF.

In regard to this clonotype: The junction departs from germline at one end; a sequencing error may be responsible. V and J are TRBV13 and TRBJ2-1; possibly TRBD1 for D (5 bases). The CDR3 runs to 8 residues. Per the germline V gene, CDR1 is PRHDT and CDR2 is FYEKMQ (reference sequence). Here the CDR3 DNA reads TGTGCCAGCAGGGAAGGGGTGTTC. Translating it yields CASREGVF.

In its sample, this clonotype was seen many times. This chain uses TRBV12-3 or TRBV12-4 with TRBJ2-7, with TRBD2 as a possible D gene (5 bases). This CDR3 contains 13 residues. With 6 bases removed from V and 3 bases from J, the gap between germline ends came to 12 bases. The DNA of the CDR3 is TGTGCCAGCAGCAAAGACGGGAACTACGAGCAGTACTTC. The encoded protein is CASSKDGNYEQYF.